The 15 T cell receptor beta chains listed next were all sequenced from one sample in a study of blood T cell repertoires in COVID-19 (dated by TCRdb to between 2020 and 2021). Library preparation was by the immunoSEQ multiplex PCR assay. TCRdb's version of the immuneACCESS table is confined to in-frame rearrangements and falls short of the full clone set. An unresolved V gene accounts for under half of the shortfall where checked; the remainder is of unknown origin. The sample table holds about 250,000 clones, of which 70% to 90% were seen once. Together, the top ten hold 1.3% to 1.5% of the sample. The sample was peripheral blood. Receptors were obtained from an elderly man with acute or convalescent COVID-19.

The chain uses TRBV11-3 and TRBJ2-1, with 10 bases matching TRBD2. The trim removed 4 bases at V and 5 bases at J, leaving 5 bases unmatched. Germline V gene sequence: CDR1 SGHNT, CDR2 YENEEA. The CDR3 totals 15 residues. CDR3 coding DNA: TGTGCCAGCAGCTCTACTAGCGGGAACAACAATGAGCAGTTCTTC. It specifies CASSSTSGNNNEQFF. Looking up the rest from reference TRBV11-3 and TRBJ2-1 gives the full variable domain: EAGVVQSPRYKIIEKKQPVAFWCNPISGHNTLYWYLQNLGQGPELLIRYENEEAVDDSQLPKDRFSAERLKGVDSTLKIQPAELGDSAVYLCASSSTSGNNNEQFFGPGTRLTVL.

CDR3 nucleotide sequence: TGCGCCAGCAGCCAAGAACCCGGTCGGGGTACTAACGAGTTCTTC. Encoded protein: CASSQEPGRGTNEFF. The chain joins TRBV4-1 to TRBJ2-1; possibly TRBD2 for D (5 bases). Germline V CDR1 and CDR2: MGHRA, YSYEKL. V was shortened by 0 bases and J by 14 bases, with 20 bases between the two germline ends. The CDR3 has 15 amino acids.

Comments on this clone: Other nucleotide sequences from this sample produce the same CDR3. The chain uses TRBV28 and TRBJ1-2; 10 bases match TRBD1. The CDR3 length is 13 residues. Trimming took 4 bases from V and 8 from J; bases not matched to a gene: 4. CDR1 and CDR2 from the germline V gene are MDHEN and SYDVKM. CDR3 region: CASSSGTGDGYTF. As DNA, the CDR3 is TGTGCCAGCAGTTCCGGGACAGGGGACGGCTACACCTTC.

The CDR3 nucleotides are TGCGCCAGCAGCTTAGTACGAGGGCCCGACGAGCAGTACTTC. Amino acid sequence: CASSLVRGPDEQYF. V and J are TRBV5-1 and TRBJ2-7; tentatively, D is TRBD2 (5 bases). V was trimmed by 2 bases and J by 5 bases, leaving 14 bases between them. The CDR3 is 14 residues long. Germline V gene sequence: CDR1 SGHRS, CDR2 YFSETQ.

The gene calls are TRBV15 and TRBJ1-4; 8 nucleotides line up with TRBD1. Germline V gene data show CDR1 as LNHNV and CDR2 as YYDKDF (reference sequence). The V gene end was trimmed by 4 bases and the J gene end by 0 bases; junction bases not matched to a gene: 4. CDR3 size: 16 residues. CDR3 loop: CATSTGQGTTNEKLFF. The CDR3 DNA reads TGTGCCACCAGCACCGGACAGGGTACAACTAATGAAAAACTGTTTTTT. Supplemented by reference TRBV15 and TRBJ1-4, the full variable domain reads DAMVIQNPRYQVTQFGKPVTLSCSQTLNHNVMYWYQQKSSQAPKLLFHYYDKDFNNEADTPDNFQSRRPNTSFCFLDIRSPGLGDTAMYLCATSTGQGTTNEKLFFGSGTQLSVL.

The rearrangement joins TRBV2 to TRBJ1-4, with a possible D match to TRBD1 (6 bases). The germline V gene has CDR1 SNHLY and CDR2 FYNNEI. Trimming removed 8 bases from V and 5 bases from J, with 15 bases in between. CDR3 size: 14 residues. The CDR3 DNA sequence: TGTGCCAGCTCCGTTGACAGGTTAAATGAAAAACTGTTTTTT. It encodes CASSVDRLNEKLFF.

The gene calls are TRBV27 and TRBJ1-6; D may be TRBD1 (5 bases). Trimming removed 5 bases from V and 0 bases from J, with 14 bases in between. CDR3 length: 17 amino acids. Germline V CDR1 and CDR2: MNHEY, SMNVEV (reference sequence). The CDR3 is CASSLGLLSSYNSPLHF. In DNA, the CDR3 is TGTGCCAGCAGTCTGGGACTCCTGAGCTCCTATAATTCACCCCTCCACTTT.

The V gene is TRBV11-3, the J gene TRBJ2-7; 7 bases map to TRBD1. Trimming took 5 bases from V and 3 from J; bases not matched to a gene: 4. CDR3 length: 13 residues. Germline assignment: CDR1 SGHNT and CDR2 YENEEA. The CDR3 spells CASSRGQVYEQYF. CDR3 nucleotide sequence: TGTGCCAGCAGCCGAGGACAGGTCTACGAGCAGTACTTC.

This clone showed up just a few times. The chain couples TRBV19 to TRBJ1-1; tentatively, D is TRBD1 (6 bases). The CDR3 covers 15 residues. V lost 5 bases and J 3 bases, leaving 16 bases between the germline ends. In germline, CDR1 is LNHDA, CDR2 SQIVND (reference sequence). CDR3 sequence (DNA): TGTGCCAGTAGTTTCGGAGGGGGGGCTGACACTGAAGCTTTCTTT. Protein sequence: CASSFGGGADTEAFF. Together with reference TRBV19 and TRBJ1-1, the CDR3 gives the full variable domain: DGGITQSPKYLFRKEGQNVTLSCEQNLNHDAMYWYRQDPGQGLRLIYYSQIVNDFQKGDIAEGYSVSREKKESFPLTVTSAQKNPTAFYLCASSFGGGADTEAFFGQGTRLTVV.

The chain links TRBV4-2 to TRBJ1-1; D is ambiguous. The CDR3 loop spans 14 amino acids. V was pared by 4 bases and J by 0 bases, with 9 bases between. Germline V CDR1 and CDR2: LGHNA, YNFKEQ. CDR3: CASSRNTVNTEAFF. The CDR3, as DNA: TGTGCCAGCAGCCGAAATACAGTGAACACTGAAGCTTTCTTT.

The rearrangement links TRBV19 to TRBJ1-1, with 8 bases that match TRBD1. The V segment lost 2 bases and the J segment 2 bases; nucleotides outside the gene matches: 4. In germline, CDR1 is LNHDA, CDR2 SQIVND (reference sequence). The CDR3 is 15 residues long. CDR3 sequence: CASSIRGTGNTEAFF. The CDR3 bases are TGTGCCAGTAGTATACGGGGGACAGGCAACACTGAAGCTTTCTTT.

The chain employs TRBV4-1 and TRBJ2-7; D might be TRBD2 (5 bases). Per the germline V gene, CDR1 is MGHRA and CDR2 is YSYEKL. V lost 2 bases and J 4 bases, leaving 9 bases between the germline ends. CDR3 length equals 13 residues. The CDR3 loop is CASSQPSGYEQYF. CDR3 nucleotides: TGCGCCAGCAGCCAACCCTCGGGATACGAGCAGTACTTC.

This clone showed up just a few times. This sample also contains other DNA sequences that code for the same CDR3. CDR3 protein: CASSLGLAGDTGELFF. Written as DNA, the CDR3 is TGTGCCAGCAGCTTAGGCTTGGCCGGGGACACCGGGGAGCTGTTTTTT. This sequence joins TRBV5-4 and TRBJ2-2, with D maybe TRBD2 (5 bases). Trimming left V 2 bases short and J 3 bases short, with 14 bases between. This CDR3 region has 16 residues. CDR1 and CDR2 (germline): SGHNT, YYREEE (reference sequence).

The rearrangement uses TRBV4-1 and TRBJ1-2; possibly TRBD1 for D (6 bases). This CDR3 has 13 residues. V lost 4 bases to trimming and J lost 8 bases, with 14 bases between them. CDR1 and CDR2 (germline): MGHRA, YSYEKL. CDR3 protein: CASSRRGTGGYTF. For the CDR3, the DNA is TGCGCCAGCAGCCGCAGGGGAACCGGAGGCTACACCTTC.

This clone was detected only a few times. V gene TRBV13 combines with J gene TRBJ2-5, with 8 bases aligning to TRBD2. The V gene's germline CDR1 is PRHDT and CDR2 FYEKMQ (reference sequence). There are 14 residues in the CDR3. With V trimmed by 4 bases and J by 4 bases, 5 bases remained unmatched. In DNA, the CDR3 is TGTGCCAGCAGCTCCGGGGGGGCAGGAGAGACCCAGTACTTC. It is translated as CASSSGGAGETQYF.